This T cell receptor beta chain emerged from a study of T cell responses to AZD1222 COVID-19 vaccine. CDR1 is MNHEY, CDR2 SVGAGI, per germline. The CDR3 runs 14 residues. Between the trimmed V and J ends, which lost 7 bases and 0 bases, there was a span of 12 bases. This table comes from immunoSEQ multiplex PCR, and its TCRdb copy is limited to in-frame clones, with some not included. The sample yields 150,000 to 200,000 clones, roughly 93% seen once. The material sequenced was peripheral blood, taken on day 0 of AZD1222 vaccination. This chain links TRBV6-5 with TRBJ1-2; D is undetermined. This TCR was sampled from an adult in good health. The CDR3 DNA sequence: TGTGCCAGCACCTCACAACAGCCTAACTATGGCTACACCTTC. Its protein is CASTSQQPNYGYTF.